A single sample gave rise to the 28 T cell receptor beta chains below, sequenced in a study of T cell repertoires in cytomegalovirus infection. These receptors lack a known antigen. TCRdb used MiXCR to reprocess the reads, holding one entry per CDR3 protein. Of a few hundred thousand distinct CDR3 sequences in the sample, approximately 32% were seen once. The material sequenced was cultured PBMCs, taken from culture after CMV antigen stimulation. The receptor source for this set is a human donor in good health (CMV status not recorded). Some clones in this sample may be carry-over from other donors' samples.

CDR3 sequence reads: CSTRGRDTEAFF. The CDR3 bases are TGCAGCACCAGGGGGCGGGACACTGAAGCTTTCTTT. V is TRBV29-1 and J is TRBJ1-1, with 8 positions matching TRBD1. V lost 8 bases and J lost 3; bases outside the gene matches: 5. Germline V lookup: CDR1 SQVTM, CDR2 ANQGSEA. This CDR3 has 12 residues.

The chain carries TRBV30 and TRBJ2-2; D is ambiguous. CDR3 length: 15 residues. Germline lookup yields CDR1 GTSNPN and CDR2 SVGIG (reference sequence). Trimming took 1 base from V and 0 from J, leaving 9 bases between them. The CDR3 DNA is TGTGCCTGGAGTGGCTCCAGAACGAACACCGGGGAGCTGTTTTTT. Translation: CAWSGSRTNTGELFF.

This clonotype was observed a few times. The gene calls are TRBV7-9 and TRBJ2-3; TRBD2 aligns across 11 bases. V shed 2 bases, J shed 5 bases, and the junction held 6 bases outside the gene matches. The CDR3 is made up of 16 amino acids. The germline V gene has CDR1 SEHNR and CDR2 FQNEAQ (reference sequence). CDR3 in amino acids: CASSLNLAGGRDTQYF. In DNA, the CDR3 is TGTGCCAGCAGCTTAAATCTAGCGGGAGGTAGAGATACGCAGTATTTT.

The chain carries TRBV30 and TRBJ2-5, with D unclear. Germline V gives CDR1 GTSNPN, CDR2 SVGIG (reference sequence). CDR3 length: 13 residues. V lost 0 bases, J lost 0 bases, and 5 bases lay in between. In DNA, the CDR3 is TGTGCCTGGAGTGTACTGGACCAAGAGACCCAGTACTTC. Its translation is CAWSVLDQETQYF.

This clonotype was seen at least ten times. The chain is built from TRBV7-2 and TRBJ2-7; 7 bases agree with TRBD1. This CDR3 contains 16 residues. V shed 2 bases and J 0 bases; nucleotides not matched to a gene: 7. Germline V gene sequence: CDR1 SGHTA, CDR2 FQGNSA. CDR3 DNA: TGTGCCAGCAGCTTAAGCCTGGGGACAGTCTCCTACGAGCAGTACTTC. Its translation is CASSLSLGTVSYEQYF. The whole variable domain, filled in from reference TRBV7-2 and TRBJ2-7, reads GAGVSQSPSNKVTEKGKDVELRCDPISGHTALYWYRQSLGQGLEFLIYFQGNSAPDKSGLPSDRFSAERTGGSVSTLTIQRTQQEDSAVYLCASSLSLGTVSYEQYFGPGTRLTVT.

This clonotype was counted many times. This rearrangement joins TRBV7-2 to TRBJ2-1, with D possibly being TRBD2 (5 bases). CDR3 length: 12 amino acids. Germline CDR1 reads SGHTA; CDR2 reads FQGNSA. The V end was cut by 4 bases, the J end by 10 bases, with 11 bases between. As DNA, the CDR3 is TGTGCCAGCAGCTCTGACTACCGAGAGCAGTTCTTC. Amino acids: CASSSDYREQFF.

The CDR3 here is CASSAGGTDTQYF. The CDR3 bases are TGTGCCAGCAGTGCGGGGGGTACAGATACGCAGTATTTT. The V call is TRBV27, the J call TRBJ2-3; 8 bases align to TRBD2. The V gene's germline CDR1 is MNHEY and CDR2 SMNVEV (reference sequence). V was pared by 5 bases and J by 3 bases, with 1 base of the junction left unmatched. The length of the CDR3 is 13 residues.

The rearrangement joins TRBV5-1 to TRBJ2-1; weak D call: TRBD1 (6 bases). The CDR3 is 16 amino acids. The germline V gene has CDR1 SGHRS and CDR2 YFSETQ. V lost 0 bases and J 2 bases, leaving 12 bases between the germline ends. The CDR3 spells CASSLAGQGTYNEQFF. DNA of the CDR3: TGCGCCAGCAGCTTGGCCGGTCAGGGGACCTACAATGAGCAGTTCTTC.

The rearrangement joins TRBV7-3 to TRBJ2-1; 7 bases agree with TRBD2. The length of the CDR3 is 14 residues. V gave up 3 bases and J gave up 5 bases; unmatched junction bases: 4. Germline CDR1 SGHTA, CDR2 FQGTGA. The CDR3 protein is CASSFSSGDNEQFF. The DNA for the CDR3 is TGTGCCAGCAGCTTTTCTAGCGGAGACAATGAGCAGTTCTTC. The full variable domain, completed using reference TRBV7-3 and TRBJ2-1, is GAGVSQTPSNKVTEKGKYVELRCDPISGHTALYWYRQSLGQGPEFLIYFQGTGAADDSGLPNDRFFAVRPEGSVSTLKIQRTERGDSAVYLCASSFSSGDNEQFFGPGTRLTVL.

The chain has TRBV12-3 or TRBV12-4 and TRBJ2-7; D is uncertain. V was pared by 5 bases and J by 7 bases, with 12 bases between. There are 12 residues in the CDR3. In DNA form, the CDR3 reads TGTGCCAGCAGTCTCCTTTGGGGAGAGCAGTACTTC. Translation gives CASSLLWGEQYF.

This CDR3 reads CASSLSLGQSYEQYF. In nucleotides, the CDR3 is TGTGCCAGCAGCTTAAGTCTGGGACAGAGCTACGAGCAGTACTTC. This chain joins TRBV7-2 and TRBJ2-7, with 7 bases aligning to TRBD1. Germline V gene data show CDR1 as SGHTA and CDR2 as FQGNSA. The CDR3 contains 15 residues. The V gene end was trimmed by 2 bases and the J gene end by 3 bases; junction bases not matched to a gene: 7.

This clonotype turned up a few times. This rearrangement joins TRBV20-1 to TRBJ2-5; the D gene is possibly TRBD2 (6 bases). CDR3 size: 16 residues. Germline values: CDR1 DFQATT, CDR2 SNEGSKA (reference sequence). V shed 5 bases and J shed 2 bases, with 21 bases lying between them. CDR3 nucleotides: TGCAGTGCTCCTCCCGGGGGTAGTAAGAGACAAGAGACCCAGTACTTC. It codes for CSAPPGGSKRQETQYF.

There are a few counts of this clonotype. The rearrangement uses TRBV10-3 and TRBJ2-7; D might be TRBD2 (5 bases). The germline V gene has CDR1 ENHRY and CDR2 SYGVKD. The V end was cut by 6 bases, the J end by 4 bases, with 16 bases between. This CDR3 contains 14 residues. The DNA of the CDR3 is TGTGCCATCAGCACCTCGGGGTTTTTGTACGAGCAGTACTTC. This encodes CAISTSGFLYEQYF.

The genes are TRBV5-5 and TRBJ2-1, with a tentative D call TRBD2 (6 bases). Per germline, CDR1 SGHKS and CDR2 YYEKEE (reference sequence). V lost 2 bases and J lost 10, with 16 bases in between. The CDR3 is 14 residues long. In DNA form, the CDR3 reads TGTGCCAGCAGCTTTCCACTAGCACCGAACGAGCAGTTCTTC. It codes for CASSFPLAPNEQFF.

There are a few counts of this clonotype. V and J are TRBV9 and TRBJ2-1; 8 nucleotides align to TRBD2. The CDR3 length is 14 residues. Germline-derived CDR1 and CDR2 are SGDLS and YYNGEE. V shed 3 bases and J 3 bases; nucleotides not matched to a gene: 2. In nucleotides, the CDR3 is TGTGCCAGCAGCGCTAGCGGGTACTACAATGAGCAGTTCTTC. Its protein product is CASSASGYYNEQFF.

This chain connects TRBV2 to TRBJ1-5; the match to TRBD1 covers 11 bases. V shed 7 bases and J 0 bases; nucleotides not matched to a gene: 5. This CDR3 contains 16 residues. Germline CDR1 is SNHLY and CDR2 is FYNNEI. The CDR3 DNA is TGTGCCAGCAATCCGGGACAGGGGGTTAGCAATCAGCCCCAGCATTTT. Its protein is CASNPGQGVSNQPQHF.

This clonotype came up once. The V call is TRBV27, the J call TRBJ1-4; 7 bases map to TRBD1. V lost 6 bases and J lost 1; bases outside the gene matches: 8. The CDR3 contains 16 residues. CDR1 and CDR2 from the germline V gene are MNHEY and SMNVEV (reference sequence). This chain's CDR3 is CASRKLQGGTNEKLFF. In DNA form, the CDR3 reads TGTGCCAGCAGAAAACTCCAGGGGGGAACTAATGAAAAACTGTTTTTT.

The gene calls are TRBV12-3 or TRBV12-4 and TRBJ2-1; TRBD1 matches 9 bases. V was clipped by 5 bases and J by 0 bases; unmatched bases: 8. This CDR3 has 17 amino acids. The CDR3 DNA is TGTGCCAGCAGTCCCAGGACAGGGGCGAGCTCCTACAATGAGCAGTTCTTC. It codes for CASSPRTGASSYNEQFF.

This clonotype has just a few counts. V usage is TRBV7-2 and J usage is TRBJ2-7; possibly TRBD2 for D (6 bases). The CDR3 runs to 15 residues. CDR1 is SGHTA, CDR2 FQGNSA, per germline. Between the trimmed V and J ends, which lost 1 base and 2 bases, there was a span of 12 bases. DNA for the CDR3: TGTGCCAGCAGCTTAGACGGGAGTGGGACCTACGAGCAGTACTTC. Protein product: CASSLDGSGTYEQYF.

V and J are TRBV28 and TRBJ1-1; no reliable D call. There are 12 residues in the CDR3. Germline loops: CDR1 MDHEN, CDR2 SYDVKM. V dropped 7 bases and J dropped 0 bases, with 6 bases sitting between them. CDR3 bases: TGTGCCAGCATACGGATGAACACTGAAGCTTTCTTT. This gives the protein CASIRMNTEAFF. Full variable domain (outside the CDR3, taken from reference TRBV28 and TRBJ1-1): DVKVTQSSRYLVKRTGEKVFLECVQDMDHENMFWYRQDPGLGLRLIYFSYDVKMKEKGDIPEGYSVSREKKERFSLILESASTNQTSMYLCASIRMNTEAFFGQGTRLTVV.

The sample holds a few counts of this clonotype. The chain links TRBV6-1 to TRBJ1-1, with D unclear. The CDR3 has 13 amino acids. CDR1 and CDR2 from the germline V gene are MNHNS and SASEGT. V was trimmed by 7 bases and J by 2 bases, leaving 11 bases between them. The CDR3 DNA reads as TGTGCCAGCAAACTTCAGGAAAACACTGAAGCTTTCTTT. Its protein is CASKLQENTEAFF.

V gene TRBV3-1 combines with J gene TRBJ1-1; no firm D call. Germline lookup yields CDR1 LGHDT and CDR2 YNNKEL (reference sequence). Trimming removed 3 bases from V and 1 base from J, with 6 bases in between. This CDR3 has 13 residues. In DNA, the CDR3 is TGTGCCAGCAGCCAGTCGCGGAACACTGAAGCTTTCTTT. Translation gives CASSQSRNTEAFF.

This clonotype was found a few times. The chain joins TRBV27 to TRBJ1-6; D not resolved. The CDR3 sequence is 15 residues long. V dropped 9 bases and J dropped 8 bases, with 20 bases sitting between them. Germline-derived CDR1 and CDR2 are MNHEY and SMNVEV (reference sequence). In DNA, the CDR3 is TGTGCCAGTCTCGTCACGGGGAGTCGAGATTCACCCCTCCACTTT. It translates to CASLVTGSRDSPLHF.

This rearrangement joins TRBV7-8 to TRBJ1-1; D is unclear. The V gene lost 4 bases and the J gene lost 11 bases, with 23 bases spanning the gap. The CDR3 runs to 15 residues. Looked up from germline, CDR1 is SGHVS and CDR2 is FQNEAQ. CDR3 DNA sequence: TGTGCCAGCAGCTCACACCACTCGAAGACCATGGACGCTTTCTTT. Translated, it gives CASSSHHSKTMDAFF. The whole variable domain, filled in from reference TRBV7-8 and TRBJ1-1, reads GAGVSQSPRYKVAKRGQDVALRCDPISGHVSLFWYQQALGQGPEFLTYFQNEAQLDKSGLPSDRFFAERPEGSVSTLKIQRTQQEDSAVYLCASSSHHSKTMDAFFGQGTRLTVV.

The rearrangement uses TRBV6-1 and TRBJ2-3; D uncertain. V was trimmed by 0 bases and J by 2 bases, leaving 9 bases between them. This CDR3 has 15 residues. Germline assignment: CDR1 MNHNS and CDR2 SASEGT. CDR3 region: CASSEARITTDTQYF. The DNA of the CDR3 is TGTGCCAGCAGTGAAGCGCGGATAACCACAGATACGCAGTATTTT.

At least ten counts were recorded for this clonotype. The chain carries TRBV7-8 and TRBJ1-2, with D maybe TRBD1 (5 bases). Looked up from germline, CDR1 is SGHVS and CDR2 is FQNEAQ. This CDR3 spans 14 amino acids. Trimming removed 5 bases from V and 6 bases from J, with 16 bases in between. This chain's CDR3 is CASSPRRGEDGYTF. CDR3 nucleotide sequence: TGTGCCAGCAGCCCCCGGAGGGGCGAGGATGGCTACACCTTC.

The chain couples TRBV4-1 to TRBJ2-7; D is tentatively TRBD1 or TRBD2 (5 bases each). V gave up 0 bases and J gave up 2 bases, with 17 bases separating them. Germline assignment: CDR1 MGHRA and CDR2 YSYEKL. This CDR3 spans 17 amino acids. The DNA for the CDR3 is TGCGCCAGCAGCCAAGATTTCTTAAGGGACCGAGCCTACGAGCAGTACTTC. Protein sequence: CASSQDFLRDRAYEQYF.

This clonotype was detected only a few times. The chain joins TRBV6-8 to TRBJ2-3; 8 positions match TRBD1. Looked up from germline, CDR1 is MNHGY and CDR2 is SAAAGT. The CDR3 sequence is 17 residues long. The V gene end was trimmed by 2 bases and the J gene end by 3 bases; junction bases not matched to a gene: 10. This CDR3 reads CASSYGGGTGGTDTQYF. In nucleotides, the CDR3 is TGTGCCAGCAGTTACGGGGGAGGAACAGGGGGGACAGATACGCAGTATTTT.